The rows below give T cell receptor beta chains drawn from one sample of a study of blood T cell repertoires in COVID-19. Sequencing used immunoSEQ multiplex PCR; TCRdb keeps in-frame clones, though not all of them. This repertoire shows 75,000 to 100,000 clones, around 86% found once; its top ten account for 4.9%. Sequences were obtained from peripheral blood. Every receptor here comes from an elderly woman with acute or convalescent COVID-19. CDR3s include the opening cysteine and the closing phenylalanine or tryptophan.

TRBV5-6	TRBJ1-2	CASSLVTGVGSYTF
TRBV6-2/TRBV6-3	TRBJ1-2	CASSYFGQGAGYTF
TRBV5-8	TRBJ1-2	CASSLDGRSLFGYTF
TRBV19	TRBJ2-5	CASSITKGETQYF
TRBV30	TRBJ1-4	CAWSRTASYEKLFF
TRBV6-6	TRBJ1-5	CASSSYTSNQPQHF
TRBV7-8	TRBJ1-1	CASSLWWAGGLNTEAFF
TRBV18	TRBJ2-2	CASSPQTANTGELFF
TRBV5-4	TRBJ1-2	CASRSGTGANYGYTF
TRBV24-1	TRBJ1-6	CATPFRGQINSPLHF
TRBV9	TRBJ2-2	CASSALPQIRNTGELFF
TRBV2	TRBJ1-5	CASSSGMSQPQHF
TRBV18	TRBJ2-5	CASSGETQYF
TRBV18	TRBJ1-2	CASSLDGNYGYTF
TRBV6-2/TRBV6-3	TRBJ2-7	CASSYHGTSGGMAYEQYF
TRBV5-1	TRBJ2-2	CASSLRGQAETGELFF
TRBV11-2	TRBJ1-5	CASSPDGRYSNQPQHF
TRBV7-7	TRBJ2-4	CASSFLPSTGGDLAKNIQYF
TRBV5-1	TRBJ2-2	CASSTTGLRTGELFF
TRBV19	TRBJ2-4	CASRATARNYKNIQYF
TRBV4-2	TRBJ2-5	CASSQGGSGGAPGETQYF
TRBV5-1	TRBJ1-2	CASSLDVTGGAGYTF
TRBV7-9	TRBJ1-5	CASSLSYNQPQHF
TRBV19	TRBJ2-7	CASSIGGNWKGEQYF
TRBV5-5	TRBJ1-2	CASSQGQGYGYTF
TRBV29-1	TRBJ1-2	CSVEDRGYYGYTF
TRBV30	TRBJ1-1	CAWRDFSRNTEAFF
TRBV4-2	TRBJ2-1	CASSQNGFSRDRGGGEQFF
TRBV2	TRBJ2-3	CASRKGGGTDTQYF
TRBV30	TRBJ1-6	CAWRRQGDNSPLHF
TRBV11-3	TRBJ2-1	CASSPGPGQSYNEQFF
TRBV18	TRBJ2-5	CASSPGGSKETQYF
TRBV25-1	TRBJ2-6	CASSAGTGIPGANVLTF
TRBV5-1	TRBJ2-4	CASSQRTGGEAKNIQYF
TRBV30	TRBJ1-2	CAWSVTFQAGGNGYTF
TRBV19	TRBJ1-5	CASSITVTGDKPQHF
TRBV5-4	TRBJ2-7	CASSLDLDRAGSEQYF
TRBV7-2	TRBJ2-7	CASTPSTGYYYEQYF
TRBV5-1	TRBJ1-1	CASSLVTGGNTEAFF
TRBV5-1	TRBJ2-2	CASSLGAGSTGELFF
TRBV7-9	TRBJ2-1	CASSYPGLAGSEQFF
TRBV12-5	TRBJ2-5	CASGLVVSRVAGEETQYF
TRBV19	TRBJ1-3	CASSIARTVRGNTIYF
TRBV5-1	TRBJ2-1	CASSLRVGADNEQFF
TRBV19	TRBJ1-1	CASSIAAGIGMNTEAFF
TRBV5-1	TRBJ1-2	CASSLMILTGGPQGGYTF
TRBV24-1	TRBJ2-5	CATSDGGTNPPETQYF
TRBV4-1	TRBJ1-2	CASSRGTVDGNYGYTF
TRBV11-3	TRBJ2-2	CASSRTSGRDTGELFF
TRBV5-4	TRBJ2-5	CASSLGVNQETQYF
TRBV6-5	TRBJ2-5	CASSYSRGRMETQYF
TRBV5-1	TRBJ2-1	CASSLIAAGGNNEQFF
TRBV5-1	TRBJ2-1	CASSLREPGRPYNEQFF
TRBV4-3	TRBJ1-4	CASSQEAVGGNEKLFF
TRBV10-1	TRBJ2-3	CASSPLGLAGGGTQYF
TRBV18	TRBJ2-1	CASSQRTGGEYNEQFF
TRBV5-6	TRBJ2-4	CASSPVGPQVDIQYF
TRBV6-5	TRBJ2-3	CASSLRDRLDTQYF
TRBV7-3	TRBJ1-2	CASSLGGRGGTYGYTF